Each of the 10 T cell receptor beta chains below was sequenced from the same sample in a study of CD4 T cells in relation to SARS-CoV-2 and coronaviruses. The antigens of these receptors remain unknown. Clones were read by immunoSEQ multiplex PCR, and TCRdb kept only the in-frame ones, dropping some. The sample contains about 24,000 clones, approximately 76% of which appear only once. Unexposed donor CD4+ T cells date from about 2011-2019, before the COVID-19 pandemic. After less than 11 days of culture, CD4+ T cells were isolated. Sequenced material: CD4+ T cells from PBMCs, cultured in vitro. The source is a human donor in good health.

The rearrangement uses TRBV28 and TRBJ2-7; D remains ambiguous. Germline values: CDR1 MDHEN, CDR2 SYDVKM. V was shortened by 3 bases and J by 4 bases, with 7 bases between the two germline ends. The CDR3 runs to 12 residues. The CDR3 DNA follows: TGTGCCAGCAGTTTGGCGAGGTACGAGCAGTACTTC. Encoded protein: CASSLARYEQYF.

As for this clone: The junction and the germline gene differ at one end; a read error may be behind it. This chain uses TRBV18 with TRBJ1-2; D not resolved. Germline lookup yields CDR1 KGHSH and CDR2 LQKENI. There are 11 residues in the CDR3. CDR3 region: CASSPKYGYTF. CDR3 DNA: TGTGCCAGCTCACCTAAATATGGCTACACCTTC.

This chain joins TRBV5-1 and TRBJ2-4, with TRBD2 matching 8 bases. The length of the CDR3 is 17 residues. Unmatched junction bases numbered 9, after V lost 4 bases and J lost 0 bases. Looked up from germline, CDR1 is SGHRS and CDR2 is YFSETQ. Here the CDR3 DNA reads TGCGCCAGCAGCCTCATCGGACTAGCCGGAGCCAAAAACATTCAGTACTTC. It encodes CASSLIGLAGAKNIQYF.

The V call is TRBV6-5, the J call TRBJ2-7, with 9 bases lining up with TRBD1. Germline V CDR1 and CDR2: MNHEY, SVGAGI. J gave up 6 bases and V 4 bases, and 10 bases lay outside the gene matches. The CDR3 is 15 residues long. Here the CDR3 DNA reads TGTGCCAGCAGTTTGGGAGGACAGGGGTTATCCGAGCAGTACTTC. Encoded protein: CASSLGGQGLSEQYF.

The chain couples TRBV28 to TRBJ2-5; D is possibly TRBD2 (5 bases). The V gene's germline CDR1 is MDHEN and CDR2 SYDVKM. The CDR3 has 14 amino acids. Trimming left V 6 bases short and J 0 bases short, with 11 bases between. The CDR3 loop reads CASSLDGDQETQYF. CDR3 coding DNA: TGTGCCAGCAGCCTCGACGGGGACCAAGAGACCCAGTACTTC.

The rearrangement uses TRBV7-8 and TRBJ1-5; 10 bases are shared with TRBD1. The ends lost 5 bases at V and 5 bases at J; junction bases unmatched: 6. The CDR3 is 15 amino acids. Per germline, CDR1 SGHVS and CDR2 FQNEAQ. Here the CDR3 reads CASSPGQGEHQPQHF. The CDR3 nucleotides read TGTGCCAGCAGCCCCGGACAGGGGGAGCATCAGCCCCAGCATTTT.

In regard to this clone: Other DNA sequences in this sample translate to the same CDR3. The V and J genes are TRBV5-1 and TRBJ1-1, with D possibly matching TRBD1 (6 bases). This CDR3 has 15 amino acids. V gave up 4 bases and J gave up 0 bases, with 13 bases separating them. Germline lookup yields CDR1 SGHRS and CDR2 YFSETQ. The CDR3 here is CASSLAGTMNTEAFF. In nucleotides, the CDR3 is TGCGCCAGCAGCCTTGCCGGGACAATGAACACTGAAGCTTTCTTT. The entire variable domain, with the rest obtained from reference TRBV5-1 and TRBJ1-1, is as follows: KAGVTQTPRYLIKTRGQQVTLSCSPISGHRSVSWYQQTPGQGLQFLFEYFSETQRNKGNFPGRFSGRQFSNSRSEMNVSTLELGDSALYLCASSLAGTMNTEAFFGQGTRLTVV.

This chain connects TRBV5-1 to TRBJ1-4, with 7 positions matching TRBD1. The length of the CDR3 is 16 residues. The ends lost 4 bases at V and 1 base at J; junction bases unmatched: 7. Per germline, CDR1 SGHRS and CDR2 YFSETQ. The CDR3 here is CASSAGAGGTNEKLFF. CDR3 in DNA: TGCGCCAGCAGCGCGGGCGCAGGGGGAACTAATGAAAAACTGTTTTTT.

This rearrangement joins TRBV3-1 (or the pseudogene TRBV3-2) to TRBJ2-1; 14 bases agree with TRBD2. The J segment lost 9 bases and the V segment lost 11 bases, leaving 12 bases of the junction unmatched. The CDR3 is 15 residues long. CDR1 and CDR2 from the germline V gene are LGHDT and YNNKEL (reference sequence). Here the CDR3 reads CASHTGLAGEGEQFF. The CDR3 DNA reads TGTGCCTCCCATACGGGACTAGCGGGAGAGGGTGAGCAGTTCTTC.

The CDR3 reads CASSLRSLSSGRGNEQFF. The CDR3 nucleotides are TGTGCCAGCAGCTTACGAAGCCTCTCTAGCGGGAGGGGCAATGAGCAGTTCTTC. The chain combines TRBV7-9 with TRBJ2-1, with TRBD2 identical over 12 bases. CDR3 length: 18 residues. CDR1 and CDR2 (germline): SEHNR, FQNEAQ (reference sequence). The J segment lost 6 bases and the V segment lost 2 bases, leaving 11 bases of the junction unmatched.